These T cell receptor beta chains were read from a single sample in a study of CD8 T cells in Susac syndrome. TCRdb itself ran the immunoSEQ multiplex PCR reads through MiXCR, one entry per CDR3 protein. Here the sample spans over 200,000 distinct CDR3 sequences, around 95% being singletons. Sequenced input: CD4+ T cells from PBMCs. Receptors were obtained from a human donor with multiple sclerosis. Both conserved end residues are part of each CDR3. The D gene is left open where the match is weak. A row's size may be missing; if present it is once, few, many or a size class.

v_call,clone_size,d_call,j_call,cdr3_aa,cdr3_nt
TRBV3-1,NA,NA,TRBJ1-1,CASSSQEKAFF,TGTGCCAGCAGCTCCCAGGAGAAGGCTTTCTTT
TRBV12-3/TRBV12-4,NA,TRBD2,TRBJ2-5,CASRRGTVQETQYF,TGTGCCAGCAGGCGGGGGACTGTACAAGAGACCCAGTACTTC
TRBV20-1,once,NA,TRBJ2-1,CSARDPWASRRQAYNEQFF,TGCAGTGCTAGAGATCCTTGGGCTAGCCGTAGACAGGCCTACAATGAGCAGTTCTTC
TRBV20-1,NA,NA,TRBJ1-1,CSARPGGTSSTEAFF,TGCAGTGCTAGACCAGGAGGGACATCTAGCACTGAAGCTTTCTTT
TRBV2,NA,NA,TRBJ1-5,CASSEAWVQPQHF,TGTGCCAGCAGTGAAGCGTGGGTCCAGCCCCAGCATTTT
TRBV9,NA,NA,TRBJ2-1,CASSRVTYNEQFF,TGTGCCAGCAGCAGGGTCACCTACAATGAGCAGTTCTTC
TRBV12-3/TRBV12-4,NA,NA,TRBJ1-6,CASSSQGYNSPLHF,TGTGCCAGCAGTTCCCAGGGATATAATTCACCCCTCCACTTT
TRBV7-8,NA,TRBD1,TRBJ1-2,CASSLWDRSRPNYGYTF,TGTGCCAGCAGCTTATGGGACAGATCCCGACCTAACTATGGCTACACCTTC
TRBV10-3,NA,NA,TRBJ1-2,CATSGSTNYGYTF,TGTGCCACCAGTGGGTCGACTAACTATGGCTACACCTTC
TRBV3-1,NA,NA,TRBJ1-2,CASSQQTANYGYTF,TGTGCCAGCAGCCAACAGACAGCTAACTATGGCTACACCTTC
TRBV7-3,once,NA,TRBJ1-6,CASSPAGPPLHF,TGTGCCAGCAGCCCCGCTGGACCACCCCTCCACTTT
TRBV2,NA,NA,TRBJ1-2,CASSATGFDTF,TGTGCCAGCAGTGCTACAGGGTTCGACACCTTC
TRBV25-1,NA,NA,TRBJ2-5,CASTEQETQYF,TGTGCCAGCACGGAACAAGAGACCCAGTACTTC
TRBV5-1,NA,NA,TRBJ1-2,CASSLDRTRTYGYTF,TGCGCCAGCAGCTTGGATCGAACACGGACTTATGGCTACACCTTC
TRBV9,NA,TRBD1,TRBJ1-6,CASSVGRDSNSPLHF,TGTGCCAGCAGCGTCGGCCGGGACAGTAATTCACCCCTCCACTTT
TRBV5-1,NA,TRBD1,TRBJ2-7,CASSSDGTGHEQYF,TGCGCCAGCAGCTCGGATGGGACAGGGCACGAGCAGTACTTC
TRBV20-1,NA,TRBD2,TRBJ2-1,CSARVLAGRSYNEQFF,TGCAGTGCTAGAGTACTAGCGGGGAGATCCTACAATGAGCAGTTCTTC
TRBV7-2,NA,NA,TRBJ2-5,CASSSWRGETQYF,TGTGCCAGCAGCTCATGGAGGGGGGAGACCCAGTACTTC
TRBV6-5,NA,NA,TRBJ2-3,CASSYRGTDTQYF,TGTGCCAGCAGTTATCGGGGGACAGATACGCAGTATTTT
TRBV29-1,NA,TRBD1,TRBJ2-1,CSVEPPGTGNEQFF,TGCAGCGTTGAACCCCCCGGGACAGGGAACGAGCAGTTCTTC
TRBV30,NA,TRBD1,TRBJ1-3,CAWRTGGANTIYF,TGTGCCTGGCGGACAGGGGGCGCGAACACCATATATTTT
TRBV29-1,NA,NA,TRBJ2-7,CSVASPQGREQYF,TGCAGCGTGGCCAGCCCGCAGGGGCGCGAGCAGTACTTC
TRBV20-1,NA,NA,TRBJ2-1,CSFQGQGVYNEQFF,TGCAGCTTTCAGGGGCAGGGTGTCTACAATGAGCAGTTCTTC
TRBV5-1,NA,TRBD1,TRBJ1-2,CASSLKTGESYTF,TGCGCCAGCAGCTTGAAGACAGGGGAAAGCTACACCTTC
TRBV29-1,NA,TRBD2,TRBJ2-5,CSVGTSGIFQETQYF,TGCAGCGTTGGCACTAGCGGGATTTTTCAAGAGACCCAGTACTTC
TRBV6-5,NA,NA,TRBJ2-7,CASSDLSSYEQYF,TGTGCCAGCAGTGACTTGAGCTCCTACGAGCAGTACTTC
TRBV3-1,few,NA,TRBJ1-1,CASSQKGNTEAFF,TGTGCCAGCAGTCAAAAGGGGAACACTGAAGCTTTCTTT
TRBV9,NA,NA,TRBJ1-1,CASSVIEGTEAFF,TGTGCCAGCAGCGTGATTGAGGGCACTGAAGCTTTCTTT
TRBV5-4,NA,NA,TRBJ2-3,CASSSGVVSGGRTDTQYF,TGTGCCAGCAGCTCTGGGGTGGTTAGCGGCGGGCGCACAGATACGCAGTATTTT
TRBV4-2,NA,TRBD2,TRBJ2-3,CASSQDKVAGASSTDTQYF,TGTGCCAGCAGCCAAGACAAAGTAGCGGGGGCCTCTAGCACAGATACGCAGTATTTT
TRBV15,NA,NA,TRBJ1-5,CATSRGRGGQSYQPQHF,TGTGCCACCAGCAGAGGCAGGGGAGGCCAGTCGTATCAGCCCCAGCATTTT
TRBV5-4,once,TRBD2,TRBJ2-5,CASSVGRGLAGTQYF,TGTGCCAGCAGCGTGGGTAGGGGACTAGCCGGGACCCAGTACTTC
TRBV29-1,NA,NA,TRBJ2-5,CSVEFTGSIQETQYF,TGCAGCGTTGAATTTACAGGGAGTATCCAAGAGACCCAGTACTTC
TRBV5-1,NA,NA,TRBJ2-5,CASSPRGQGKTQYF,TGCGCCAGCAGCCCACGGGGCCAGGGAAAGACCCAGTACTTC
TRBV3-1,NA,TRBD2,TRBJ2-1,CASSQGLLNPNEQFF,TGTGCCAGCAGCCAGGGACTACTTAATCCGAATGAGCAGTTCTTC
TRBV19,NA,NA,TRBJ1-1,CASSMVAVNTEAFF,TGTGCCAGTAGTATGGTGGCAGTGAACACTGAAGCTTTCTTT
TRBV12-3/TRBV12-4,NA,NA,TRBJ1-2,CASSPGPGGYTF,TGTGCCAGCAGTCCGGGACCTGGGGGCTACACCTTC
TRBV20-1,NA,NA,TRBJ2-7,CSARDRWGNEQYF,TGCAGTGCTAGAGATCGGTGGGGAAACGAGCAGTACTTC
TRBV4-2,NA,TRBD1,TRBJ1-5,CASSQAEGQGHQPQHF,TGTGCCAGCAGCCAAGCCGAGGGACAGGGCCATCAGCCCCAGCATTTT
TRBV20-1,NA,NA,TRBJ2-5,CSARRGGQETQYF,TGCAGTGCTAGGAGGGGGGGCCAAGAGACCCAGTACTTC
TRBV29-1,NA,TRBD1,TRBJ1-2,CSVATGGNYGYTF,TGCAGCGTCGCGACAGGGGGAAACTATGGCTACACCTTC
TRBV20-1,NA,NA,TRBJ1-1,CSATRGNMNTEAFF,TGCAGTGCCACAAGAGGAAATATGAACACTGAAGCTTTCTTT
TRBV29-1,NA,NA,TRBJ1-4,CSGRRSPNEKLFF,TGCAGCGGTCGACGTAGCCCTAATGAAAAACTGTTTTTT
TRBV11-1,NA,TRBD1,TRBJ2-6,CASGPEGQTGANVLTF,TGTGCCAGCGGCCCCGAGGGACAGACTGGGGCCAACGTCCTGACTTTC
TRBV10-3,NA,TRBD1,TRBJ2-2,CATGQANTGELFF,TGTGCCACTGGACAGGCGAACACCGGGGAGCTGTTTTTT
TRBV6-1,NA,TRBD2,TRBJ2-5,CASSELAGGETQYF,TGTGCCAGCAGTGAGCTAGCGGGGGGCGAGACCCAGTACTTC
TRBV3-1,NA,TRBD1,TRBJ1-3,CASSQADRGNTIYF,TGTGCCAGCAGCCAAGCGGACAGGGGAAACACCATATATTTT
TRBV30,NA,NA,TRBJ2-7,CAWSDSYEQYF,TGTGCCTGGAGTGACAGCTACGAGCAGTACTTC